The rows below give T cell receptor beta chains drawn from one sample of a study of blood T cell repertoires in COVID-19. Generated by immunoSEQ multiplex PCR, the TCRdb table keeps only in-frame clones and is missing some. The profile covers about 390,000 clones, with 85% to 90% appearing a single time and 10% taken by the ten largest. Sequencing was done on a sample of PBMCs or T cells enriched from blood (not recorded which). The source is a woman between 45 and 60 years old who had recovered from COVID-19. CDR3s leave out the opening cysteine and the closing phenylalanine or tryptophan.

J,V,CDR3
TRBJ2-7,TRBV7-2,ASSLRVLRQGESYEQY
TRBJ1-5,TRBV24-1,ATSASGNQPQH
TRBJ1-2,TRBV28,ASSPEPASYGYT
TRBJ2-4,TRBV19,ASSADWDRVGNIQY
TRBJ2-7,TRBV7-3,ASSFPGSQQY
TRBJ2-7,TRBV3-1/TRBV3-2,ASSPFQSYEQY
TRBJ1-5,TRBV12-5,ASGLMQGNQPQH
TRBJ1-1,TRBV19,ASTHRPEGRGEAF
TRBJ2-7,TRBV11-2,ASSLEGAMALSEQY
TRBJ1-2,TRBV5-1,ASSHTDSRGYT
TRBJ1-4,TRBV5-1,ASSRRQNNEKLF
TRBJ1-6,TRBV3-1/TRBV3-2,ASSSGTGIIYNSPLH
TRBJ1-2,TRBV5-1,ASTKDGTGGFGYT
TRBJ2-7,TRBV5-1,ASSLTAGTGGGGEQY
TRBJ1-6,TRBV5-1,ASSWGQGSALH
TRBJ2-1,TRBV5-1,ASSKGLADYNEQF
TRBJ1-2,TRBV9,ASSVERTGGSLNGYT
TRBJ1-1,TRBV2,ASRSGGITEAF
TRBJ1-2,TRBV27,ASSLTGGYGYT
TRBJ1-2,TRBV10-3,AISDPGQGFGYGYT
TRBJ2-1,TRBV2,ASSETSGGGEQF
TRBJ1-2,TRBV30,ACSTGGYT
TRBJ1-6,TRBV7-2,ASSFLTIDNSPLH
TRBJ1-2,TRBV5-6,ASSPGQGVPGYT
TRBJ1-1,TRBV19,ASKRTGFYSDRNTEAF
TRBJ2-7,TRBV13,ASSLGTGGQY
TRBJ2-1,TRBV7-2,ASSFQRGVDEQF
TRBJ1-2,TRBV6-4,ASSDGDYGYT
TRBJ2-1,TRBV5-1,ASSLTTSILDEQF
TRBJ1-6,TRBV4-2,ASRRGQGNSPLH
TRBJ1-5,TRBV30,AWSSGRVGSGSQH
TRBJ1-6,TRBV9,ASSPAGEYNSPLH
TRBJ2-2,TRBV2,ASSESWQGAGELF
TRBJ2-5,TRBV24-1,ATSDSGLVQETQY
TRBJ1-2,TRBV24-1,ATSDRTGLGYT